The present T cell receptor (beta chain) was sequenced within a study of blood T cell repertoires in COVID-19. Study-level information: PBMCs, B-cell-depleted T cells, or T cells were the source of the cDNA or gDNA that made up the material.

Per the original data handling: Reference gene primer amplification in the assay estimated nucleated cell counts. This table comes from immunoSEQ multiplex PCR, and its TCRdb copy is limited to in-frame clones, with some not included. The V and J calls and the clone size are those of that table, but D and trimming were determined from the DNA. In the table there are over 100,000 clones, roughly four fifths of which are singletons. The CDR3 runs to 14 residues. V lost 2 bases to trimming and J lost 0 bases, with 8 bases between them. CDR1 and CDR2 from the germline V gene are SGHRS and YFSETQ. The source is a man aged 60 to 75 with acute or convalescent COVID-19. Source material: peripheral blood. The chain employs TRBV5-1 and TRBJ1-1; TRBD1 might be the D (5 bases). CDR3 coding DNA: TGCGCCAGCAGCTTTGCAGGGTTGAACACTGAAGCTTTCTTT. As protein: CASSFAGLNTEAFF.